This T cell receptor (beta chain) was sequenced during a study of blood T cell repertoires in COVID-19. Study in general: Spain, Italy and the United States supplied samples that represented acute and convalescent COVID-19. In each case, the material was cDNA or gDNA derived from T cells, B-cell-depleted T cells, or PBMCs.

Authors' methods: The assay estimated nucleated cells by amplifying reference gene primers. Method: immunoSEQ multiplex PCR; TCRdb's copy keeps in-frame clones and lacks some. V and J calls plus clone size are reproduced from that table; the DNA served to infer D and trimming. The table includes fewer than 350,000 clones, about 89% detected once. CDR1 MNHNS and CDR2 SASEGT come from the germline V gene. The CDR3 consists of 14 residues. Trimming left V 2 bases short and J 9 bases short, with 15 bases between. The chain recombines TRBV6-1 with TRBJ2-3, with a weak D call TRBD1 (5 bases). The receptor's source is a man aged 40-49 years with acute or convalescent COVID-19. What was sequenced was peripheral blood. The DNA of the CDR3 is TGTGCCAGCAGTGAACAGGGATCTGCAACAACGCAGTATTTT. This encodes CASSEQGSATTQYF.